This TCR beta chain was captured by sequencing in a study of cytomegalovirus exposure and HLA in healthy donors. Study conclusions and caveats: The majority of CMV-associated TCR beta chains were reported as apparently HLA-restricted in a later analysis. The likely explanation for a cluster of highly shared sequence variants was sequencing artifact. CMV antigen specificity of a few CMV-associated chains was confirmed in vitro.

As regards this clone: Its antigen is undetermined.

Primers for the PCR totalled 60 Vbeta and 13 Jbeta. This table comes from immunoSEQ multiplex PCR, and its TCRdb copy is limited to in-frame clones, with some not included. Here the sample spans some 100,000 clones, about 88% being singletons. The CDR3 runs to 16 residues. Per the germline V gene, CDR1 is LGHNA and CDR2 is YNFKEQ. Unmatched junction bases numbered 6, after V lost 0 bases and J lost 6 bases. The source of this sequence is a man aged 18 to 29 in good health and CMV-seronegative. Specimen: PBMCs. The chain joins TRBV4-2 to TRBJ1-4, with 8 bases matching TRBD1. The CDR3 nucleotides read TGTGCCAGCAGCCAAGATTTACAGGGGGTGGATGAAAAACTGTTTTTT. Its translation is CASSQDLQGVDEKLFF.